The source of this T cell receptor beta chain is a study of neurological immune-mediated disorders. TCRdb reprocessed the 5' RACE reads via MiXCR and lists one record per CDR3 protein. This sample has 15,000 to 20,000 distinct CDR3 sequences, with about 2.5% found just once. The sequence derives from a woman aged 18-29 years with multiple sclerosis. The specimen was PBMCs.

CDR3 sequence reads: CSANRADIYGYTF. The CDR3 DNA reads as TGCAGTGCTAACCGGGCCGACATCTATGGCTACACCTTC. The chain links TRBV20-1 to TRBJ1-2; D is ambiguous. Germline lookup yields CDR1 DFQATT and CDR2 SNEGSKA (reference sequence). The CDR3 sequence is 13 residues long. Trimming pared 4 bases from V and 4 bases from J, leaving 13 bases between.